The rows below give T cell receptor beta chains drawn from one sample of a study of Tregs in tolerant kidney transplant recipients. Some clones are missing from TCRdb's copy, which holds only in-frame ones; the method was immunoSEQ multiplex PCR. The table includes around 74,000 clones, approximately 98% detected once. Specimen: CD4+ T cells from blood, collected before the transplant. The receptors were gathered from a human donor who received a combined kidney and bone marrow transplant. Each CDR3 is given with its conserved first and last residue. D genes are given only for firm matches. Expanded clones get a size class; other rows say once, few or many, or leave the size out.

CDR3 protein,CDR3 DNA,D gene,V gene,CDR3 length,J gene,clone size
CASSLGQNTEAFF,TGTGCCAGCAGCTTAGGACAGAACACTGAAGCTTTCTTT,.,TRBV7-3,13,TRBJ1-1,.
CASSRGRGSNQPQHF,TGTGCCAGCAGCAGAGGGAGAGGGAGCAATCAGCCCCAGCATTTT,.,TRBV6-5,15,TRBJ1-5,.
CAWSGNRNYRAQYF,TGTGCCTGGAGCGGGAACCGAAATTATAGGGCGCAGTATTTT,.,TRBV30,14,TRBJ2-3,.
CASSLWQQETQYF,TGTGCCAGCAGTTTATGGCAGCAAGAGACCCAGTACTTC,.,TRBV27,13,TRBJ2-5,.
CASSSSGGKYTTDTQYF,TGTGCCAGCAGCTCTAGCGGGGGCAAGTACACCACAGATACGCAGTATTTT,TRBD2,TRBV27,17,TRBJ2-3,.
CASRGTGGNTIYF,TGTGCCAGCAGGGGGACAGGAGGAAACACCATATATTTT,TRBD1,TRBV2,13,TRBJ1-3,.
CASSLEGASEAFF,TGTGCCAGCAGCTTGGAGGGTGCCTCTGAAGCTTTCTTT,.,TRBV7-3,13,TRBJ1-1,.
CASSKPGLAETQYF,TGTGCCAGTAGTAAGCCGGGACTAGCGGAGACCCAGTACTTC,TRBD2,TRBV19,14,TRBJ2-5,.
CASSLRPTNENEQFF,TGTGCCAGCAGCCTACGACCGACAAACGAGAATGAGCAGTTCTTC,.,TRBV6-6,15,TRBJ2-1,.
CASSLDGRQVSYEQYF,TGTGCCAGCAGCTTAGATGGACGACAGGTCTCCTACGAGCAGTACTTC,.,TRBV11-3,16,TRBJ2-7,.
CASLASGTETQYF,TGTGCCAGCCTCGCTAGCGGCACAGAGACCCAGTACTTC,TRBD2,TRBV6-5,13,TRBJ2-5,.
CASSPSVQNSGNTIYF,TGCGCCAGCAGCCCCTCGGTGCAAAACTCTGGAAACACCATATATTTT,.,TRBV5-1,16,TRBJ1-3,.
CASSLQGAGANVLTF,TGTGCCAGCTCACTTCAGGGTGCTGGGGCCAACGTCCTGACTTTC,.,TRBV18,15,TRBJ2-6,once
CASSEGLAGRFGETQYF,TGTGCCAGCAGCGAAGGACTAGCGGGAAGGTTTGGAGAGACCCAGTACTTC,TRBD2,TRBV9,17,TRBJ2-5,.
CASSERRRASYNEQFF,TGTGCCAGCAGTGAAAGGAGGAGGGCCTCCTACAATGAGCAGTTCTTC,.,TRBV6-1,16,TRBJ2-1,.
CASSRVTSGGTDTQYF,TGTGCCAGCAGCCGAGTGACTAGCGGAGGGACAGATACGCAGTATTTT,TRBD2,TRBV7-2,16,TRBJ2-3,.
CASSLGLAGRGDETQYF,TGTGCCAGCAGCCTGGGACTAGCGGGCCGAGGGGATGAGACCCAGTACTTC,TRBD2,TRBV5-8,17,TRBJ2-5,.
CASIQNDRVYEQFF,TGTGCCAGCATCCAAAACGACAGGGTCTATGAGCAGTTCTTC,TRBD1,TRBV6-6,14,TRBJ2-1,.
CASSFKREGPRGEQYF,TGTGCCAGCAGCTTCAAGCGGGAGGGCCCTAGGGGCGAGCAGTACTTC,TRBD2,TRBV5-4,16,TRBJ2-7,.
CASSLGRLADEQYF,TGTGCCAGCAGCTTAGGGAGACTAGCGGACGAGCAGTACTTC,TRBD2,TRBV11-3,14,TRBJ2-7,.
CAWLRERYTGELFF,TGTGCCTGGTTGCGGGAGCGGTACACCGGGGAGCTGTTTTTT,TRBD2,TRBV30,14,TRBJ2-2,.
CASSLMDSLALNYGYTF,TGTGCCAGCAGTCTTATGGACAGCTTAGCCCTTAACTATGGCTACACCTTC,.,TRBV28,17,TRBJ1-2,.